Listed here are 20 T cell receptor beta chains from one sample, sequenced in a study of response to subunit inactivated influenza vaccine. TCRdb reanalysed the RT-PCR reads using MiXCR and keeps one entry per CDR3 protein. The repertoire includes approximately 730,000 distinct CDR3 sequences, roughly 14% of them detected once, and 6.5% to 8.5% sits in the top ten. The source material was PBMCs from blood, sampled 14 to 15 days before vaccination. The receptors derive from a middle-aged man who received an inactivated influenza vaccine.

This clonotype was found a few times. This sequence joins TRBV20-1 and TRBJ2-2; D remains unclear. The V gene's germline CDR1 is DFQATT and CDR2 SNEGSKA (reference sequence). V shed 0 bases and J shed 0 bases, with 11 bases lying between them. This CDR3 has 16 amino acids. The CDR3 DNA follows: TGCAGTGCTAGAGATCGGAAGACCGCGAACACCGGGGAGCTGTTTTTT. Its translation: CSARDRKTANTGELFF.

This clonotype was counted many times. In nucleotides, the CDR3 is TGCGCCAGCAGCCCGTCGGACAGTTTGAACACCGGGGAGCTGTTTTTT. Translation gives CASSPSDSLNTGELFF. The chain links TRBV5-1 to TRBJ2-2; D perhaps matches TRBD1 (6 bases). The V gene lost 4 bases and the J gene lost 1 base, with 14 bases spanning the gap. This CDR3 is built from 16 residues. Per the germline V gene, CDR1 is SGHRS and CDR2 is YFSETQ. The full variable domain, completed using reference TRBV5-1 and TRBJ2-2, is KAGVTQTPRYLIKTRGQQVTLSCSPISGHRSVSWYQQTPGQGLQFLFEYFSETQRNKGNFPGRFSGRQFSNSRSEMNVSTLELGDSALYLCASSPSDSLNTGELFFGEGSRLTVL.

The sample holds many counts of this clonotype. V gene TRBV6-1 combines with J gene TRBJ1-4; D not resolved. The V gene's germline CDR1 is MNHNS and CDR2 SASEGT. Trimming took 8 bases from V and 8 from J, leaving 18 bases between them. This CDR3 has 14 residues. The CDR3 sequence: CASGDRQVGEKLFF. Here the CDR3 DNA reads TGTGCCAGCGGAGATCGTCAGGTTGGGGAAAAACTGTTTTTT.

This rearrangement joins TRBV7-7 to TRBJ2-2; D may be TRBD2 (6 bases). Between the trimmed V and J ends, which lost 8 bases and 8 bases, there was a span of 12 bases. The CDR3 has 12 residues. Per germline, CDR1 SSHAT and CDR2 FNYEAQ (reference sequence). The CDR3 is CASSHGGGELFF. DNA for the CDR3: TGTGCCAGCTCCCACGGGGGAGGGGAGCTGTTTTTT.

The chain has TRBV12-3 or TRBV12-4 and TRBJ1-5, with D possibly matching TRBD1 (6 bases). The germline V and J ends were trimmed by 6 bases and 0 bases, with 15 bases remaining between them. The CDR3 extends over 16 amino acids. CDR3 sequence (DNA): TGTGCCAGCAGCCTCGGACAGTACGATAGCAATCAGCCCCAGCATTTT. Its protein product is CASSLGQYDSNQPQHF.

This clonotype was detected many times. The chain is built from TRBV3-1 and TRBJ2-5; D is unresolved. The length of the CDR3 is 15 residues. The V gene lost 4 bases and the J gene lost 0 bases, with 12 bases spanning the gap. CDR1 and CDR2 from the germline V gene are LGHDT and YNNKEL (reference sequence). The CDR3 loop is CASSRWGSYQETQYF. The CDR3 region has the DNA TGTGCCAGCAGCCGCTGGGGTAGCTACCAAGAGACCCAGTACTTC.

J is TRBJ1-5 and V is TRBV12-3 or TRBV12-4; D remains unclear. Trimming cost V 5 bases and J 3 bases, with 11 bases left between them. The CDR3 has 14 amino acids. CDR3 DNA sequence: TGTGCCAGCAGTGGACCCCTACCCAATCAGCCCCAGCATTTT. This encodes CASSGPLPNQPQHF.

The V call is TRBV7-8, the J call TRBJ1-4; D is unresolved. The germline V gene has CDR1 SGHVS and CDR2 FQNEAQ. The CDR3 loop spans 15 amino acids. Trimming took off 5 bases at V and 7 bases at J, with 17 bases between the two ends. CDR3 protein: CASSPASLRREKLFF. The CDR3, as DNA: TGTGCCAGCAGCCCAGCCTCACTGAGGCGTGAAAAACTGTTTTTT.

The chain has TRBV14 and TRBJ2-7, with 7 bases fitting TRBD2. This CDR3 region has 13 residues. The germline V gene has CDR1 SGHDN and CDR2 FVKESK. Germline trimming cut 0 bases from V and 7 bases from J; bases unmatched to any gene: 3. CDR3 sequence (DNA): TGTGCCAGCAGCCAAGAATTGGGAGGGGAGCAGTACTTC. This gives the protein CASSQELGGEQYF.

This clonotype has more than one count but fewer than ten. This chain connects TRBV20-1 to TRBJ2-7; no firm D call. CDR3 length equals 14 residues. Trimming left V 5 bases short and J 0 bases short, with 14 bases between. Germline V lookup: CDR1 DFQATT, CDR2 SNEGSKA (reference sequence). Written as DNA, the CDR3 is TGCAGTGCTCCTTCTACTTTGAGCTCCTACGAGCAGTACTTC. This codes for CSAPSTLSSYEQYF.

This clonotype has only a few counts. The chain uses TRBV20-1 and TRBJ2-1, with D possibly being TRBD1 (5 bases). Germline V lookup: CDR1 DFQATT, CDR2 SNEGSKA (reference sequence). The V and J ends lost 3 bases and 3 bases respectively, with 12 bases between them. CDR3 length: 14 residues. The CDR3 spells CSASPVDNYNEQFF. CDR3 nucleotides: TGCAGTGCTAGCCCCGTGGACAACTACAATGAGCAGTTCTTC.

This clonotype appeared many times. The chain is built from TRBV7-2 and TRBJ2-7, with 9 bases lining up with TRBD2. The trim removed 0 bases at V and 3 bases at J, leaving 3 bases unmatched. CDR1 and CDR2 (germline): SGHTA, FQGNSA. The CDR3 is 15 amino acids. The CDR3 is CASSLALTSGYEQYF. In nucleotides, the CDR3 is TGTGCCAGCAGCTTAGCGCTGACTAGCGGCTACGAGCAGTACTTC.

This clonotype was seen more than once but under ten times. This chain joins TRBV20-1 and TRBJ2-5, with TRBD2 matching 11 bases. Germline values: CDR1 DFQATT, CDR2 SNEGSKA (reference sequence). CDR3 size: 14 residues. Trimming at V came to 4 bases and at J to 6 bases, leaving 7 bases not matched to a gene. The CDR3 is CSATRLAGFQTQYF. The CDR3 DNA follows: TGCAGTGCTACCCGACTAGCGGGGTTTCAGACCCAGTACTTC.

This chain joins TRBV18 and TRBJ2-2; possibly TRBD2 for D (6 bases). CDR1 is KGHSH, CDR2 LQKENI, per germline. This CDR3 region has 15 residues. The V and J ends lost 3 bases and 4 bases respectively, with 12 bases between them. CDR3 coding DNA: TGTGCCAGCTCACCGGGACCGCGGGGCACCGGGGAGCTGTTTTTT. Translating it yields CASSPGPRGTGELFF.

This clonotype has a handful of counts. The chain couples TRBV29-1 to TRBJ1-1; possibly TRBD1 for D (6 bases). Germline V gives CDR1 SQVTM, CDR2 ANQGSEA. The CDR3 has 13 residues. The germline V and J ends were trimmed by 4 bases and 2 bases, with 11 bases remaining between them. DNA of the CDR3: TGCAGCGTTGTTGGACAGAGTAACACTGAAGCTTTCTTT. Translated: CSVVGQSNTEAFF. Looking up the rest from reference TRBV29-1 and TRBJ1-1 gives the full variable domain: SAVISQKPSRDICQRGTSLTIQCQVDSQVTMMFWYRQQPGQSLTLIATANQGSEATYESGFVIDKFPISRPNLTFSTLTVSNMSPEDSSIYLCSVVGQSNTEAFFGQGTRLTVV.

This clonotype was observed at least ten times. The chain recombines TRBV12-3 or TRBV12-4 with TRBJ2-7; D is possibly TRBD1 (6 bases). Trimming took 3 bases from V and 2 from J, leaving 8 bases between them. CDR3 length: 13 amino acids. The CDR3 DNA reads as TGTGCCAGCAGTTTCTCAGGGGCCTACGAGCAGTACTTC. Encoded protein: CASSFSGAYEQYF.

This chain links TRBV14 with TRBJ2-6; D is possibly TRBD1 or TRBD2 (6 bases each). The CDR3 runs to 18 residues. Germline CDR1 is SGHDN and CDR2 is FVKESK. V lost 4 bases, J lost 1 base, and 17 bases lay in between. The CDR3 DNA reads as TGTGCCAGCAGCCGTGGCGGGACACTTACTTCTGGGGCCAACGTCCTGACTTTC. It specifies CASSRGGTLTSGANVLTF.

The CDR3 bases are TGTGCCACCAAGGGGGTAGGTGGTTCACCCCTCCACTTT. As protein: CATKGVGGSPLHF. The chain couples TRBV19 to TRBJ1-6, with D possibly TRBD1 on 6 matching bases. CDR1 and CDR2 from the germline V gene are LNHDA and SQIVND (reference sequence). Deletions cut 10 bases from V and 9 bases from J, with 16 bases between. The CDR3 has 13 amino acids.

This clonotype was counted a few times. The chain carries TRBV5-1 and TRBJ2-1, with no clear D. The V end lost 4 bases, the J end lost 5 bases, and 10 bases lay between the germline ends. Germline loops: CDR1 SGHRS, CDR2 YFSETQ. CDR3 length: 13 residues. The CDR3 loop is CASSVESDNEQFF. The DNA for the CDR3 is TGCGCCAGCAGCGTGGAGTCCGACAATGAGCAGTTCTTC. Drawing the rest from reference TRBV5-1 and TRBJ2-1, the complete variable domain is KAGVTQTPRYLIKTRGQQVTLSCSPISGHRSVSWYQQTPGQGLQFLFEYFSETQRNKGNFPGRFSGRQFSNSRSEMNVSTLELGDSALYLCASSVESDNEQFFGPGTRLTVL.

The chain joins TRBV30 to TRBJ2-3; TRBD2 matches at 9 bases. The CDR3 is 16 residues long. Germline trimming cut 0 bases from V and 3 bases from J; bases unmatched to any gene: 7. The germline CDR1 and CDR2 sequences are GTSNPN and SVGIG (reference sequence). CDR3 DNA sequence: TGTGCCTGGAGTGTTTTAGCGGGAGCTCGTACAGATACGCAGTATTTT. This gives the protein CAWSVLAGARTDTQYF.